These T cell receptor beta chains were read from a single sample in a study of shared clonotypes between healthy human individuals. Sequenced by immunoSEQ multiplex PCR; TCRdb stores in-frame clones only, minus some. Here the sample spans about 1 million clones, approximately 72% being singletons. Material: memory CD4+ T cells sorted from blood. The receptor set was obtained from a man between 18 and 35 years old in good health. Each CDR3 is given with its conserved first and last residue.

V gene: TRBV6-1; CDR3 length: 15; J gene: TRBJ2-3; CDR3 protein: CASSVNRASTDTQYF
V gene: TRBV27; CDR3 length: 15; J gene: TRBJ2-2; CDR3 protein: CASSLSPGGSGELFF
V gene: TRBV4-1; CDR3 length: 16; J gene: TRBJ1-6; CDR3 protein: CASGDWGSSYNSPLHF
V gene: TRBV18; CDR3 length: 14; J gene: TRBJ1-6; CDR3 protein: CASSMDRANSPLHF
V gene: TRBV9; CDR3 length: 13; J gene: TRBJ1-2; CDR3 protein: CASSPDREYGYTF
V gene: TRBV10-2; CDR3 length: 11; J gene: TRBJ2-7; CDR3 protein: CASSALGEQYF
V gene: TRBV5-1; CDR3 length: 15; J gene: TRBJ1-2; CDR3 protein: CASSPSDRSIYGYTF
V gene: TRBV19; CDR3 length: 13; J gene: TRBJ2-3; CDR3 protein: CASRRDPTDTQYF
V gene: TRBV5-1; CDR3 length: 16; J gene: TRBJ2-7; CDR3 protein: CASSYNSRDTSYEQYF
V gene: TRBV5-1; CDR3 length: 15; J gene: TRBJ2-1; CDR3 protein: CASSSSGGPYNEQFF
V gene: TRBV29-1; CDR3 length: 13; J gene: TRBJ2-5; CDR3 protein: CSVEQPGTGVQYF
V gene: TRBV23-1; CDR3 length: 16; J gene: TRBJ2-5; CDR3 protein: CASSQSSGRGGETQYF
V gene: TRBV30; CDR3 length: 14; J gene: TRBJ1-2; CDR3 protein: CAWRDKQGNYGYTF
V gene: TRBV19; CDR3 length: 13; J gene: TRBJ1-1; CDR3 protein: CASSSHMNTEAFF
V gene: TRBV7-3; CDR3 length: 13; J gene: TRBJ2-1; CDR3 protein: CASSRSRGNEQFF
V gene: TRBV5-8; CDR3 length: 15; J gene: TRBJ2-7; CDR3 protein: CASSLGLGSPYEQYF